This T cell receptor beta chain appears in the sequencing data of a study of T cell repertoires in cytomegalovirus infection. Study at large: Epitope selection comprised recently identified HLA-C-restricted CMV epitopes and well-studied HLA-B-restricted CMV epitopes.

Germline loops: CDR1 SNHLY, CDR2 FYNNEI. The CDR3 loop spans 11 amino acids. V shed 10 bases and J shed 4 bases, with 10 bases lying between them. Each CDR3 protein is one row after TCRdb ran MiXCR on the reads. The sample lists 700,000 to 950,000 distinct CDR3 sequences, around a third occurring once. This clonotype has more than one count but fewer than ten. No antigen is known for it. General observations from the study: Identification of carriers of CMV plus the relevant HLA was achieved through cumulative public TCR beta family frequency. The ex vivo response was dominated by HLA-C-restricted CMV-specific TCR beta clonotypes.

The sample in question was cultured CD8+ T cells from PBMCs, obtained from culture after CMV antigen stimulation. The gene calls are TRBV2 and TRBJ1-2, with D possibly TRBD1 on 6 matching bases. The clonotype was recovered from a human donor in good health (CMV status not recorded). Some clones in this sample may be carry-over from other donors' samples. The CDR3 DNA reads as TGTGCCAACCAGGGGCCCTATGGCTACACCTTC. Protein: CANQGPYGYTF.